This T cell receptor beta chain was retrieved from a study of PD-1 blockade in classical Hodgkin lymphoma. Study summary: The study gave patients nivolumab 3 mg/kg intravenously every 2 weeks.

In every patient, relapse followed autologous stem cell transplantation, while exposure to brentuximab vedotin differed. Trimming at V came to 10 bases and at J to 6 bases, leaving 9 bases not matched to a gene. This CDR3 has 14 residues. The V gene's germline CDR1 is SGHNT and CDR2 YYREEE (reference sequence). Sequenced by immunoSEQ multiplex PCR; TCRdb stores in-frame clones only, minus some. The profile shows about 29,000 clones, 60% to 80% of them singletons. Sequencing was performed on peripheral blood mononuclear cells (PBMCs), taken before the second cycle of nivolumab. The V and J genes are TRBV5-4 and TRBJ2-2, with TRBD2 matching 10 bases. This clonotype was obtained from a human donor with classical Hodgkin lymphoma. CDR3 DNA: TGTGCCGTAACAGGGAGCGGGAGGGCCGGGGAGCTGTTTTTT. Protein sequence: CAVTGSGRAGELFF.